This TCR beta chain was sequenced during a study of graft-versus-host responses after intestinal transplantation. Study background: Multivisceral, liver-intestinal, or isolated intestinal transplants were received by the recipients. Induction with anti-thymocyte globulin, then tacrolimus and steroids for roughly 3 years, was given to all recipients.

Using immunoSEQ multiplex PCR, the repertoire was profiled, and TCRdb retains in-frame clones only, with some absent. The data show roughly 89,000 clones, roughly 91% seen once. Study results and limitations: Early after transplant, HvG declines were associated with peak levels of circulating GvH clones. Patients with graft-donor T cell macrochimerism had high graft-versus-host to host-versus-graft clonal ratios in allografts.

With regard to this clone: The antigen is not known.

Germline V CDR1 and CDR2: SGHAT, FQNNGV. Deletions cut 1 base from V and 5 bases from J, with 11 bases between. The CDR3 covers 14 residues. The specimen comprised unstimulated CD4+ T cells sorted from spleen or lymph node cells, sampled before intestinal transplant. The TCR originated in a human donor who received an intestinal transplant. The chain links TRBV11-2 to TRBJ1-1; D gene unclear. In nucleotides, the CDR3 is TGTGCCAGCAGCTTAGGGTTAGTCAAAACTGAAGCTTTCTTT. Translating it yields CASSLGLVKTEAFF.